There are a few counts of the clone carrying this T cell receptor (beta chain). Its target is not known. Trimming took 0 bases from V and 0 from J, leaving 15 bases between them. This CDR3 is 16 amino acids long. Germline V gives CDR1 DFQATT, CDR2 SNEGSKA (reference sequence). A second roughly 6 to 11 cycle PCR used barcoded and J-beta primers. Paired-end reads containing CDR3 totaled no fewer than 2.5 million for each sample. TCRdb processed the 5' RACE reads anew with MiXCR; each CDR3 protein has one entry. The data hold 1.5 million to 2 million distinct CDR3 sequences, with approximately 39% observed a single time. This sample was taken from a study of blood T cells in healthy people across ages. Study-level results: Researchers deemed the diversity estimates from one million T cells underestimates. It was not known whether donors were CMV positive (a possible confounder of expanded clonotype changes). Naive and antigen-experienced cells could not be conclusively compared, given unsorted PBMCs.

Sequenced input: blood. This chain uses TRBV20-1 with TRBJ2-7; D gene uncertain. This receptor was obtained from a human donor in good health. This CDR3 is CSARDDSWAYSYEQYF. CDR3 nucleotides: TGCAGTGCTAGAGACGATTCATGGGCATACTCCTACGAGCAGTACTTC.